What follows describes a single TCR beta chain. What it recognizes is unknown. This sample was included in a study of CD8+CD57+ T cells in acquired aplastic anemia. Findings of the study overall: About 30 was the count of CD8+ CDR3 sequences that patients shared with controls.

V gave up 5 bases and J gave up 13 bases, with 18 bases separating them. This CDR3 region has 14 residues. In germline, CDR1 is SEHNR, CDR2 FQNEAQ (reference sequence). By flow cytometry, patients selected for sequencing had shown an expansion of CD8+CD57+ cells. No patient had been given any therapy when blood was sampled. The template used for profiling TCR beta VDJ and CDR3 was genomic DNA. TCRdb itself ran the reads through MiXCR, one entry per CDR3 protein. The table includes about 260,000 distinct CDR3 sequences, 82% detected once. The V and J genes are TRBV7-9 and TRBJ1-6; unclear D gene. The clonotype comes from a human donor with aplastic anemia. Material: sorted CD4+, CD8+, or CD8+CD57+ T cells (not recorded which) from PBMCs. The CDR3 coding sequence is TGTGCCAGCAGCCCGGAGGCGGGTCATGCGCCCCTCCACTTT. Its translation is CASSPEAGHAPLHF.